This T cell receptor (beta chain) was recorded in a study of naive and memory T cell subsets. Study results and limitations: Naive repertoires, especially CD8, held a few larger clonotypes, possibly memory cells re-expressing CD45RA. Gini index rose across naive, CM, EM and EMRA in CD4 and CD8. TCR counts from RNA may reflect activation-linked expression changes.

With respect to this clonotype: The target antigen is unknown.

CD4+ T cell IFNgamma after overnight CMV lysate exposure gave donor CMV status. Sequential positive selection took CD4 T cells first, then CD8 T cells. Both TRBC1 and TRBC2 were covered by a beta constant-region primer of two equimolar oligonucleotides. The ligated cDNA underwent four PCR rounds using SP2 and nested alpha and beta constant-region primers. MiXCR, applied by TCRdb to the UMI-ligation and nested PCR reads, yields one record per CDR3 protein. Of some 110,000 distinct CDR3 sequences in the sample, approximately 15% are singletons; the top ten hold around 2.7%. Input material: naive CD8+ T cells from blood. This TCR derives from a human donor in good health.

DNA for the CDR3: TGTGCCAGCAGCTTAGCGCTGAGCCCTAACACCGGGGAGCTGTTTTTT. It encodes CASSLALSPNTGELFF. This chain joins TRBV7-9 and TRBJ2-2; D gene uncertain. The length of the CDR3 is 16 residues. Germline-derived CDR1 and CDR2 are SEHNR and FQNEAQ (reference sequence). V was shortened by 0 bases and J by 2 bases, with 10 bases between the two germline ends.